What follows is one T cell receptor beta chain and its context. Time point meaning: peripheral blood 6 weeks after treatment start. This entry is derived from a study of PD-L1 blockade in urothelial cancer. The repertoire was sequenced with immunoSEQ multiplex PCR; TCRdb's copy has only in-frame clones and lacks some. The sample includes 35,000 to 45,000 clones, about 90% of them seen just once. Trimming removed 1 base at V and 6 bases at J, with 17 bases between. The CDR3 consists of 16 residues. Germline V gene sequence: CDR1 KGHSH, CDR2 LQKENI. The sequence came from a man aged 70 or older with urothelial cancer. Here the sequenced sample was PBMCs, taken around atezolizumab (anti-PD-L1) treatment. The rearrangement uses TRBV18 and TRBJ2-3; maybe TRBD1 (5 bases). CDR3 protein: CASSPQQVTVTDTQYF. For the CDR3, the DNA is TGTGCCAGCTCACCACAACAGGTTACGGTCACGGATACGCAGTATTTT.